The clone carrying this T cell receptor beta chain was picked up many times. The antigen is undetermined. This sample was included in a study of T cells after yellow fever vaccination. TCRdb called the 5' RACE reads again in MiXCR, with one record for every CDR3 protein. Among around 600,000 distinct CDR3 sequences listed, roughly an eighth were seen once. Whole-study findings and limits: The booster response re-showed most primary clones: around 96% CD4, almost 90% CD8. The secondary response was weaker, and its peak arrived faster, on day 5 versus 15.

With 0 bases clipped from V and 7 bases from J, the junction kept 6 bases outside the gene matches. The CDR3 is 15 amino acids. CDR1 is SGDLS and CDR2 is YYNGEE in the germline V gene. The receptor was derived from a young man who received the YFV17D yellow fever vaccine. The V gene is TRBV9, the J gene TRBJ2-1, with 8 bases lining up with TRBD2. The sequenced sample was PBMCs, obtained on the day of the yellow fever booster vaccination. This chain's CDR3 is CASSVAGGPTNEQFF. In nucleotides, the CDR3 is TGTGCCAGCAGCGTAGCGGGAGGGCCAACAAATGAGCAGTTCTTC.